This entry concerns a single TCR beta chain. Its antigen is not yet known. No base quality information exists; no much larger clone differs at one position. This specimen includes other DNA sequences encoding the same CDR3. TCR CDR3 regions were amplified from genomic DNA by multiplex PCR using the deep immunoSEQ assay. Extracted genomic DNA from each cell subset was distributed evenly across all wells of several immunoSEQ 96-well plates, and each plate was treated as a replicate. For sorted subsets, about 210 ng of genomic DNA, equivalent to tens of thousands of T cell genomes, went into each replicate PCR. The purified libraries were quantified using a Qubit 3.0 fluorometer, sized with a Bioanalyzer 2100, and then quantified again using the KAPA Library Quantification kit. A separate single-read 150-cycle Illumina NextSeq 550 flow cell was used to sequence each immunoSEQ 96-well plate. The original methods were these. Because only junctional sequences without quality scores were contained in the immunoSEQ output, filtering matching that applied to full-length reads could not be performed. Sequences were annotated with PyIR, a Python wrapper for IgBLAST v1.9, using IMGT germline references to assign V/J genes and CDR3. Any read was removed if the V/J assignment was weak (E-value above 1e-6), the CDR3 was missing, or the read contained stop codons, out-of-frame junctions, or ambiguous translated residues. V3J clonotypes were defined as sequences sharing the same inferred V gene, J gene, and CDR3 amino acid sequence. The percentage overlap between two repertoires was calculated by dividing the number of shared unique clonotypes by the size of the smaller repertoire. Richness of each repertoire was evaluated using RTK rarefaction, the Chao1 estimator, and Recon v2.1 estimates of unobserved clonotypes. OLGA was used to compute generation probabilities for all TCRbeta clonotypes that the gDNA method yielded from a handful of donors. TCRdb provides this immuneACCESS table in a form limited to in-frame rearrangements. Some clones are lacking; in checked studies, under half of them reflect an unresolved V gene, and why the rest are absent is not known. That table furnishes V, J and clone size, whereas the DNA furnished D and trimming. The sample table lists approximately 2,000,000 clones, about 93% of them with a count of one. 1.5% to 2% of the sample is taken by the ten largest.

The sample originates from a study of shared clonotypes between healthy human individuals (TCRdb year 2020). In the study overall: A few men and two women, aged 18 to 49 years, made up the cohort. For each donor, CD4 naive and CD4 memory were each run on three plates, CD8 naive on two plates, and CD8 memory on one plate. To estimate repertoire size and how much clonotype sharing occurs between individuals, the study deeply sequenced the blood TCR repertoires of five healthy adults. Libraries were prepared and TCR repertoires were sequenced by different laboratories using diverse techniques, in order to increase sequencing depth and limit assay-specific biases. Between about 0.8 and 9 billion PBMCs per donor were obtained by leukapheresis. Study-level results and caveats: Based on pairwise subsampling, the degree of clonotype sharing among donors was expected to be affected by sequencing depth. Incomplete sequencing was indicated by rarefaction of sorted-subset datasets, despite the large sequencing depth. Because the study included a small number of donors, the genetic and exposure-history diversity represented was limited. Clonotypes shared by all four sorted-subset donors showed higher generation probabilities than non-shared clonotypes. Sampling was restricted to blood, and TCR repertoires in tissues likely differ from the TCR repertoires found in blood. Naive subsets generally had larger estimated clonotype richness than memory subsets. When several donors were compared, the shared fraction of clonotypes was about 5.4% for naive CD4, more than 3% for naive CD8, more than 2% for memory CD4, and around 0.4% for memory CD8.

CD8 naive samples were CD45RO-negative cells positively selected for CCR7, giving a CD45RA+CCR7+ population that excluded TemRA cells. Healthy HIV-negative adults with no recently reported acute infections or vaccinations were included as donors. All donors were Caucasian adults living in Nashville, Tennessee, USA. After blood collection by leukapheresis, PBMCs were isolated using Ficoll-Histopaque density gradient centrifugation and then cryopreserved in the vapor phase of liquid nitrogen. Analytical flow cytometry was used to check the purity and quantity of every magnetically sorted T cell population. Genomic DNA was isolated from every sorted fraction and measured by UV absorbance on a Nanodrop 2000c. V is trimmed back by 2 bases and J by 0 bases, and the junction contains 4 bases that no gene match accounts for. CDR1 and CDR2, per the germline V gene, are SGHTA and FQGTGA. The CDR3 spans 15 residues, from the cysteine through the phenylalanine. Of the read, only the CDR3 DNA is kept; its 45 bases are in frame from base 1.

The chain couples TRBV7-3 to TRBJ2-7, and TRBD2 matches 7 of the central bases. Input material: naive CD8+ T cells from PBMCs. Sample cell subset or site, as interpreted from the label and publication: CD45RA+CCR7+. This receptor was obtained from a man aged 18 to 35 in good health. Some clones in this sample may be carry-over from other donors' samples. The nucleotide sequence reads TGTGCCAGCAGCTTATCGGGCGGGAGCTCCTACGAGCAGTACTTC. Protein translation: CASSLSGGSSYEQYF.